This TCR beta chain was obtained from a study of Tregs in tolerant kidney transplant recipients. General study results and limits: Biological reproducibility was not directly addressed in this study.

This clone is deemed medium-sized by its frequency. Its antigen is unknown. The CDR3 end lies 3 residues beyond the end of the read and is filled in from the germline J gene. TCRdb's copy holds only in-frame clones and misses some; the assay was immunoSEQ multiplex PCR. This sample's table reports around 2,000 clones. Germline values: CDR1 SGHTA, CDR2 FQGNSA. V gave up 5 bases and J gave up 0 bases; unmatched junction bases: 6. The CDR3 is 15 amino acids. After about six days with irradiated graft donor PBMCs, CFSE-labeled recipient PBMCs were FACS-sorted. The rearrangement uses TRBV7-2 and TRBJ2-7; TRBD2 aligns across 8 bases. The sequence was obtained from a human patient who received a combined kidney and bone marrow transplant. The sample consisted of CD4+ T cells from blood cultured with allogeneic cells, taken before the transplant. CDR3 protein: CASSGSGGLSYEQYF. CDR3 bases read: TGTGCCAGCAGCGGCAGCGGGGGACTCTCCTACGAG.